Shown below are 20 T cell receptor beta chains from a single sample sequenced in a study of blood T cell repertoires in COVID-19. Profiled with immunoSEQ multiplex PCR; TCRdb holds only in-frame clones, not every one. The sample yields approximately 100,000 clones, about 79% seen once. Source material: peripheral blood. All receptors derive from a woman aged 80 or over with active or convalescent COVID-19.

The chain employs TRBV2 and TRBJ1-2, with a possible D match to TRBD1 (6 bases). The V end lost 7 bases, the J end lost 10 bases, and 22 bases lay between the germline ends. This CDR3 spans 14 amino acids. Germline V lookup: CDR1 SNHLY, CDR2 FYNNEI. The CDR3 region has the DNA TGTGCCAGCATCCCTAGCCCAGGACAGACGATCTACACCTTC. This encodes CASIPSPGQTIYTF.

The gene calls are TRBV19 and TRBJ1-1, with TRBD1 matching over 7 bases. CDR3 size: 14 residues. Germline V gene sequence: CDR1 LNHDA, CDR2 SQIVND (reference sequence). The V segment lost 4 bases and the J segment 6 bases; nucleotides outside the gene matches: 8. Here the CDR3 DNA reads TGTGCCAGTAGTACTACAGGGGTTTCGGCTGAAGCTTTCTTT. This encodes CASSTTGVSAEAFF.

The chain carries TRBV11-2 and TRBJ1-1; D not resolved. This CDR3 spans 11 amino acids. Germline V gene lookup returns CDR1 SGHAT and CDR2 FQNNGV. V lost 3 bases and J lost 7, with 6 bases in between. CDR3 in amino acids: CASSFRFEAFF. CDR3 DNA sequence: TGTGCCAGCAGCTTTCGGTTTGAAGCTTTCTTT.

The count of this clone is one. Written as DNA, the CDR3 is TGTGCCAGCAGTTACCAGGGTTTGAACACTGAAGCTTTCTTT. It encodes CASSYQGLNTEAFF. The chain uses TRBV6-5 and TRBJ1-1, with D maybe TRBD1 (5 bases). V gave up 2 bases and J gave up 0 bases, with 7 bases separating them. Germline V gene lookup returns CDR1 MNHEY and CDR2 SVGAGI. This CDR3 has 14 residues.

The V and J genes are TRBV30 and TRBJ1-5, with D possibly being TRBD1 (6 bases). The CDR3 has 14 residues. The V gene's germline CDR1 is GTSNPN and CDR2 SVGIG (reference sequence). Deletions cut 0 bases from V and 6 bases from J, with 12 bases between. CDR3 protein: CAWSVQGRGQPQHF. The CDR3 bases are TGTGCCTGGAGTGTTCAGGGGCGAGGTCAGCCCCAGCATTTT.

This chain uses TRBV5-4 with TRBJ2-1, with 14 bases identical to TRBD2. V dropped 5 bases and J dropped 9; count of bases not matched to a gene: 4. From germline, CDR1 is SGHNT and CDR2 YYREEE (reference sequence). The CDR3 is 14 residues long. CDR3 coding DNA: TGTGCCAGCAGTTTGACTAGCGGGAGGGGTGAGCAGTTCTTC. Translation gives CASSLTSGRGEQFF. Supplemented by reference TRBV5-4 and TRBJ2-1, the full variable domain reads ETGVTQSPTHLIKTRGQQVTLRCSSQSGHNTVSWYQQALGQGPQFIFQYYREEENGRGNFPPRFSGLQFPNYSSELNVNALELDDSALYLCASSLTSGRGEQFFGPGTRLTVL.

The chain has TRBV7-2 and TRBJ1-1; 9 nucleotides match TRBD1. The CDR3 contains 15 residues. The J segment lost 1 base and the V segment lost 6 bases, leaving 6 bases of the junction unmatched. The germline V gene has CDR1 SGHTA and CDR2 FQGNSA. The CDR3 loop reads CASRPGQGANTEAFF. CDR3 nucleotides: TGTGCCAGCAGACCGGGACAGGGTGCGAACACTGAAGCTTTCTTT.

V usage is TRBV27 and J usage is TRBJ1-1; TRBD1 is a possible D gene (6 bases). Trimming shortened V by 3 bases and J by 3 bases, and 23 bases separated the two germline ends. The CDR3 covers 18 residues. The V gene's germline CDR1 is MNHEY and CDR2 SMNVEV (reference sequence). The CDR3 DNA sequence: TGTGCCAGCAGTTTCGGGAGGCGGCAGGGGTCTCTTCACACTGAAGCTTTCTTT. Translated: CASSFGRRQGSLHTEAFF.

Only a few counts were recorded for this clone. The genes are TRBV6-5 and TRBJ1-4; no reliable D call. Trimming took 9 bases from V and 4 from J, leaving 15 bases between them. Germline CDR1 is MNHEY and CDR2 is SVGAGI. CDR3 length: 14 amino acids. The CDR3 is CASRYSQNNEKLFF. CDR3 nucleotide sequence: TGTGCCAGTCGATACAGCCAGAATAATGAAAAACTGTTTTTT.

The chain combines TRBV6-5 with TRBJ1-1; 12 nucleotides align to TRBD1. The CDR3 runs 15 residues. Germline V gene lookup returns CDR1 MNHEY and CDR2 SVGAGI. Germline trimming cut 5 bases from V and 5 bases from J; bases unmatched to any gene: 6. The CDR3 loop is CASSRGQGARTEAFF. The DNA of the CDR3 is TGTGCCAGCAGTAGGGGACAGGGGGCAAGGACTGAAGCTTTCTTT.

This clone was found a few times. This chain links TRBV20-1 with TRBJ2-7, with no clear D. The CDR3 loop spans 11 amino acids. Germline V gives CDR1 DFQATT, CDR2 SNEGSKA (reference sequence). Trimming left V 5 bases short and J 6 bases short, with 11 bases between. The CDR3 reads CSAVRLGEQYF. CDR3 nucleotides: TGCAGTGCTGTACGACTCGGCGAGCAGTACTTC.

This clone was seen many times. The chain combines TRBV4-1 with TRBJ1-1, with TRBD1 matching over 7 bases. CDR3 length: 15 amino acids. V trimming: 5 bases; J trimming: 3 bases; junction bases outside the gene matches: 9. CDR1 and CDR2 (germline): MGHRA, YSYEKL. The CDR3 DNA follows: TGCGCCAGCAGCGACTTGGGACAGAGGGACACTGAAGCTTTCTTT. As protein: CASSDLGQRDTEAFF.

Here the CDR3 reads CASTEPGKQGNTIYF. The CDR3 DNA sequence: TGTGCCAGCACCGAACCAGGGAAACAAGGAAACACCATATATTTT. The chain employs TRBV28 and TRBJ1-3; D might be TRBD1 (5 bases). This CDR3 has 15 residues. Trimming left V 7 bases short and J 4 bases short, with 17 bases between. Per germline, CDR1 MDHEN and CDR2 SYDVKM.

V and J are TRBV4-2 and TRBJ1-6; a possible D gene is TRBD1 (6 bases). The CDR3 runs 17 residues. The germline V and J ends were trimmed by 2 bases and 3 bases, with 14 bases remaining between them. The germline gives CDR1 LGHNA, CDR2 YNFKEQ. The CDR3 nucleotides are TGTGCCAGCAGCCAAATCCTCCGGGACAACTATAATTCACCCCTCCACTTT. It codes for CASSQILRDNYNSPLHF.

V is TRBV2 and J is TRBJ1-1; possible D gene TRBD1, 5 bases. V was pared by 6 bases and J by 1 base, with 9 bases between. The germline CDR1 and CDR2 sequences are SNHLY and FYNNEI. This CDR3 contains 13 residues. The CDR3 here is CASRARENTEAFF. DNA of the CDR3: TGTGCCAGCAGGGCCAGGGAGAACACTGAAGCTTTCTTT.

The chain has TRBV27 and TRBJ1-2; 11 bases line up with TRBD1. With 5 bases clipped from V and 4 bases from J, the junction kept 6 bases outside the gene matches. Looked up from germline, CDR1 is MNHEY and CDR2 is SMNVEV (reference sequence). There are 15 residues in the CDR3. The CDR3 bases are TGTGCCAGCAGTCCTTGGACAGGGGGCGGCTATGGCTACACCTTC. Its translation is CASSPWTGGGYGYTF.

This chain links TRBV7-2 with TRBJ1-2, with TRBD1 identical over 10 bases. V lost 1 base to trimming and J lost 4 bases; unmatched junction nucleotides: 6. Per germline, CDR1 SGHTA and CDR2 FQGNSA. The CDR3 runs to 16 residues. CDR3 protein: CASSLVGTGDRYGYTF. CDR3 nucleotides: TGTGCCAGCAGCTTAGTGGGGACAGGGGACCGCTATGGCTACACCTTC.

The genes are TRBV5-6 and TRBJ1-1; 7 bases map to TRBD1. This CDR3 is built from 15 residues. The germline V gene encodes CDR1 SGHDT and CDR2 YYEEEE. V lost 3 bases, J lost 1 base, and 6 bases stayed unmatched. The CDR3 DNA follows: TGTGCCAGCAGCTCGCCAGGGGGTACGAACACTGAAGCTTTCTTT. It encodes CASSSPGGTNTEAFF.

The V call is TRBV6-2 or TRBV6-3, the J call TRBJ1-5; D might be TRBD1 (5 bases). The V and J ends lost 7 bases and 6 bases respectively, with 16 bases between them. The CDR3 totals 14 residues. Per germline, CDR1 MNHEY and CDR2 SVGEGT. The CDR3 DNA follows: TGTGCCAGCACCCCGGACGGGGGTGTTCAGCCCCAGCATTTT. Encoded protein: CASTPDGGVQPQHF.

The CDR3 nucleotides are TGCGCCGGAACTACAGGGGACAAAAACATTCAGTACTTC. It translates to CAGTTGDKNIQYF. The V gene is TRBV10-1, the J gene TRBJ2-4; 7 nucleotides match TRBD1. The CDR3 length is 13 residues. CDR1 is WNHNN, CDR2 SYGVQD, per germline (reference sequence). V was pared by 11 bases and J by 3 bases, with 7 bases of the junction left unmatched.